The TCR beta chain under discussion was sequenced for a study of CD8 T cells in ankylosing spondylitis. This clonotype showed up just a few times. Its specificity is unknown. Whole-study results and caveats: What appeared characteristic of ankylosing spondylitis blood was a TCR beta motif of fewer than ten highly homologous variants. Enrichment of disease-linked clones was reportedly significant in matched ankylosing spondylitis synovial fluid.

The TCR beta libraries were generated through quantitative 5'-RACE incorporating molecular barcodes. TCRdb called the 5' RACE reads again in MiXCR, with one record for every CDR3 protein. The sample shows 350,000 to 450,000 distinct CDR3 sequences, about 20% of them seen only once. The sequenced sample consisted of blood, either unsorted or a sorted T cell fraction (not recorded which). The receptor's source is a male donor with ankylosing spondylitis or in good health (not recorded which).

CDR3 bases: TGTGCCACCAGCAGTGAGGAGGTTCAGCCCCAGCATTTT. Translated: CATSSEEVQPQHF. The chain joins TRBV15 to TRBJ1-5; D gene ambiguous. This CDR3 has 13 amino acids. Germline V gene data show CDR1 as LNHNV and CDR2 as YYDKDF (reference sequence). V was shortened by 3 bases and J by 6 bases, with 9 bases between the two germline ends.